The clone carrying this T cell receptor (beta chain) came up once. Its specificity is not known. Germline V gives CDR1 ENHRY, CDR2 SYGVKD. The CDR3 is 15 amino acids. V lost 8 bases and J 0 bases, leaving 13 bases between the germline ends. RNA transcripts were the source from which TCR beta CDR3 regions were amplified. HTBI primers primed a first-round RT-PCR, and a second-round multiplex PCR followed. Each CDR3 protein is one row after TCRdb ran MiXCR on the multiplex PCR reads. The sample holds about 550,000 distinct CDR3 sequences, less than 40% seen once. Each diagnosis was determined on the basis of clinical symptoms, serum thyroxine, TRAb, thyroid ultrasound and orbital computed tomography. The data are from a study of Graves' ophthalmopathy and Graves' hyperthyroidism. Study-level information: Stable hyperthyroidism referred to disease that showed no ophthalmopathy within 18 months of follow-up.

Study-level findings and limits: Blood also harbored most expanded thyroid clonotypes above 0.001 frequency.

This chain uses TRBV10-3 with TRBJ1-4; D is uncertain. This clonotype originated in an adult man with Graves' hyperthyroidism. The specimen was peripheral blood or thyroid tissue (not recorded which). The CDR3 here is CAILESAATNEKLFF. Written as DNA, the CDR3 is TGTGCCATCCTCGAATCCGCAGCAACTAATGAAAAACTGTTTTTT.